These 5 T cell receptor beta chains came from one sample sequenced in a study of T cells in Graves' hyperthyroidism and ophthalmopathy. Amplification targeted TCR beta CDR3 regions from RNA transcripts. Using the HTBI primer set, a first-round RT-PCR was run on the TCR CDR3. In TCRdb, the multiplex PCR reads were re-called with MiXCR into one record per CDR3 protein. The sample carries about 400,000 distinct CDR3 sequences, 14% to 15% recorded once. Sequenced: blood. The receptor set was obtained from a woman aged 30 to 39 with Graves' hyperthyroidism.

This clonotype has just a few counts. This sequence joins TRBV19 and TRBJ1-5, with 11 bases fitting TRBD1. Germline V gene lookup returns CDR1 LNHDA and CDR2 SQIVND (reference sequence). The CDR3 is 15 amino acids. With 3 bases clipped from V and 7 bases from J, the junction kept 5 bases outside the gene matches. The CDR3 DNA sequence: TGTGCCAGTAGTATTGGCGGGACAGGGGGACAGCCCCAGCATTTT. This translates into CASSIGGTGGQPQHF.

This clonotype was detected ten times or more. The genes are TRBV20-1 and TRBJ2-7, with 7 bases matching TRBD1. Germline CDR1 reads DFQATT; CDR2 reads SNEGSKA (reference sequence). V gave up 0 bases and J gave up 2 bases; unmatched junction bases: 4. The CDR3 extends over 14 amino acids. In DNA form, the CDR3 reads TGCAGTGCTAGAGATTCGAGGGGGCCCTACGAGCAGTACTTC. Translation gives CSARDSRGPYEQYF.

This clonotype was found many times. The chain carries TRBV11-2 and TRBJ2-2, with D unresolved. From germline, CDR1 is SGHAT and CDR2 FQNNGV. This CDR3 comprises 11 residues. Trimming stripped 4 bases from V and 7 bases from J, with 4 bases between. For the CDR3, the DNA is TGTGCCAGCAGCTCTAGCGGGGAGCTGTTTTTT. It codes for CASSSSGELFF.

CDR3 in amino acids: CASSVLGVTEAFF. DNA of the CDR3: TGTGCCAGCAGCGTATTAGGGGTTACGGAGGCTTTCTTT. J is TRBJ1-1 and V is TRBV9, with D perhaps matching TRBD1 (5 bases). Trimming took 1 base from V and 11 from J, leaving 15 bases between them. The CDR3 is made up of 13 amino acids. Per the germline V gene, CDR1 is SGDLS and CDR2 is YYNGEE.

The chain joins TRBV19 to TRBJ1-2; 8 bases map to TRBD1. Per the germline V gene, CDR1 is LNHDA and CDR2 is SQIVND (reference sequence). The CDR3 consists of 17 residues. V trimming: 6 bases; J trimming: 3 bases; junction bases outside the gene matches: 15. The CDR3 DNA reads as TGTGCCAGTAGCAGCTCTCAGGGGGCGCAGGTCGACTATGGCTACACCTTC. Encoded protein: CASSSSQGAQVDYGYTF. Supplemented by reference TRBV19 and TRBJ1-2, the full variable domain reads DGGITQSPKYLFRKEGQNVTLSCEQNLNHDAMYWYRQDPGQGLRLIYYSQIVNDFQKGDIAEGYSVSREKKESFPLTVTSAQKNPTAFYLCASSSSQGAQVDYGYTFGSGTRLTVV.